This T cell receptor (beta chain) comes out of a study of spatial heterogeneity in lung cancer. Time point of the sample: sample taken at primary tumor resection. Without sorting, whole RNA was sequenced from tumor, nontumor lung or frozen PBMC. The donors comprised 60 to 80 untreated early-stage non-small cell lung cancer patients. V was trimmed by 3 bases and J by 6 bases, leaving 12 bases between them. The CDR3 extends over 14 amino acids. A unique molecular identifier was attached to every TCR cDNA molecule. TCRdb recomputed calls from the 5' RACE reads with MiXCR, one row per CDR3 protein. The sample gives 20,000 to 30,000 distinct CDR3 sequences, less than 5.5% of which show up once; less than 5.5% is in the top ten. This clonotype was counted many times.

The clonotype originates from a male donor with early-stage non-small cell lung cancer. The sample was PBMCs, taken at surgery. The gene calls are TRBV12-3 or TRBV12-4 and TRBJ1-5; TRBD1 is a possible D gene (5 bases). In DNA, the CDR3 is TGTGCCAGCAGTTTCGCGGGGGGTGGTCAGCCCCAGCATTTT. This encodes CASSFAGGGQPQHF.